Below are 15 T cell receptor beta chains sequenced from a single sample in a study of tumor and adjacent non-tumor tissue in lung cancer. A modified ARM-PCR protocol with three rounds of nested PCR amplified TCRbeta. TCRdb re-called the multiplex PCR reads through MiXCR, storing one row per CDR3 protein. Altogether 200,000 to 250,000 distinct CDR3 sequences are present, 71% being singletons, with the ten largest covering approximately 25%. This sample's RNA came from whole unsorted tissue. The specimen was lung tumor tissue. All receptors come from a man aged 60 to 69 with non-small cell lung cancer.

Comment on this clonotype: Since a much larger clone is just one base distant, this may be a read error. This chain links TRBV29-1 with TRBJ2-3; 7 bases fit TRBD2. V was clipped by 6 bases and J by 4 bases; unmatched bases: 13. Germline-derived CDR1 and CDR2 are SQVTM and ANQGSEA. The CDR3 contains 15 residues. CDR3 sequence reads: CSVSATSWKSDTQYF. The CDR3 bases are TGCAGCGTCAGCGCGACTAGCTGGAAGTCAGATACGCAGTATTTT.

Regarding this clonotype: One end of the junction is discordant with germline, which a read error may explain. The genes are TRBV28 and TRBJ1-5; tentatively, D is TRBD1 (5 bases). The CDR3 consists of 15 residues. Germline V CDR1 and CDR2: MDHEN, SYDVKM. CDR3 in amino acids: CASSFSGKGNQAQHF. CDR3 DNA sequence: TGTGCCAGCAGTTTTTCAGGGAAAGGTAATCAGGCCCAGCATTTT.

This chain links TRBV6-5 with TRBJ2-7, with a possible D match to TRBD2 (5 bases). Trimming took off 5 bases at V and 5 bases at J, with 16 bases between the two ends. The CDR3 sequence is 14 residues long. The germline V gene has CDR1 MNHEY and CDR2 SVGAGI. The CDR3 coding sequence is TGTGCCAGCAGTCCTACTAGTAACAACGACGAGCAGTACTTC. This gives the protein CASSPTSNNDEQYF.

Concerning this clonotype itself: At one end the junction does not follow the germline gene, possibly because of a read error. The V call is TRBV6-2 or TRBV6-3, the J call TRBJ1-2; D not certain. CDR3 length: 13 amino acids. The V gene's germline CDR1 is MNHEY and CDR2 SVGEGT. CDR3 nucleotides: TGTGCCAACAGTCCGCAAGCGGACTATGGCTACACCTTC. Protein sequence: CANSPQADYGYTF.

Regarding this clonotype: A read error is possible here, since a much larger clone lies one base away. The chain recombines TRBV20-1 with TRBJ1-1, with TRBD1 identical over 11 bases. CDR1 and CDR2 (germline): DFQATT, SNEGSKA (reference sequence). This CDR3 is 14 amino acids long. DNA of the CDR3: TGCAGTGCTAGAGGTAGGACAGGGGGCACAGAGATTTCCTTT. Protein: CSARGRTGGTEISF.

A remark on this clonotype: An end of the junction differs from the germline gene, which may be a read error. The V gene is TRBV20-1, the J gene TRBJ2-3, with D possibly being TRBD1 or TRBD2 (5 bases each). The CDR3 runs to 13 residues. Germline-derived CDR1 and CDR2 are DFQATT and SNEGSKA (reference sequence). CDR3 nucleotide sequence: TGCACTGCTAAGGGGAGTGGGCCAGATACGCAGTATTTT. Its protein is CTAKGSGPDTQYF.

This clonotype has more than one count but fewer than ten. The gene calls are TRBV7-2 and TRBJ2-7; 8 bases fit TRBD2. The CDR3 consists of 15 residues. V shed 0 bases and J 4 bases; nucleotides not matched to a gene: 5. Per germline, CDR1 SGHTA and CDR2 FQGNSA. The CDR3 region is CASSLAIGGAYEQYF. CDR3 in DNA: TGTGCCAGCAGCTTAGCGATCGGGGGGGCTTACGAGCAGTACTTC.

With regard to this clonotype: One end of the junction fails to match germline, which may point to a read error. V is TRBV11-2 and J is TRBJ2-3; 12 bases are shared with TRBD2. This CDR3 region has 15 residues. Germline CDR1 reads SGHAT; CDR2 reads FQNNGV. The CDR3 here is CAISFLAGGTDMQYF. Written as DNA, the CDR3 is TGTGCCATCAGCTTCCTAGCGGGGGGGACAGATATGCAGTATTTT.

This clonotype was observed at least ten times. This chain links TRBV20-1 with TRBJ1-4; 10 positions agree with TRBD1. The CDR3 runs to 13 residues. The V and J ends lost 4 bases and 6 bases, in that order; junction bases with no gene match: 2. From germline, CDR1 is DFQATT and CDR2 SNEGSKA (reference sequence). CDR3 region: CSATTGGDEKLFF. The CDR3 nucleotides are TGCAGTGCTACGACAGGGGGCGATGAAAAACTGTTTTTT.

This clonotype was recorded once. A read error may produce the germline difference seen at one junction end. The chain is built from TRBV11-1 and TRBJ2-1, with 11 bases fitting TRBD2. Looked up from germline, CDR1 is SGHAT and CDR2 is FQDESV (reference sequence). The CDR3 consists of 17 residues. The CDR3 bases are TGTGCCTGCAGCTTATCTAGGCTAGCGGGAGGCAACAATGAGCTGTTCTTC. Translating gives CACSLSRLAGGNNELFF.

Concerning this clonotype itself: With a much larger clone just one base away, this may be a read error. The chain uses TRBV11-3 and TRBJ2-1; possible D gene TRBD2, 7 bases. The CDR3 loop spans 14 amino acids. Germline CDR1 is SGHNT and CDR2 is YENEEA. CDR3 amino acids: CASSLRGATNEHFF. DNA for the CDR3: TGTGCCAGCAGCTTACGGGGGGCGACCAATGAGCATTTCTTC.

Details on this clonotype: The junction and the germline gene differ at one end; a read error may be behind it. The chain couples TRBV6-5 to TRBJ2-5; D tentatively fits TRBD1 or TRBD2 (5 bases each). The last part of the DNA fits TRBJ2-1 better; the J call may be wrong. From germline, CDR1 is MNHEY and CDR2 SVGAGI. The CDR3 is 14 amino acids. The CDR3 sequence is CDSSDTGTAWAQFF. DNA for the CDR3: TGTGACAGCAGTGATACCGGGACCGCGTGGGCCCAGTTCTTC.

Points on this clonotype: A much larger clonotype is one base distant, so this may be a read error. This is likely a read error, given that the CDR3 carries no conserved phenylalanine or tryptophan at its end. The chain has TRBV29-1 and TRBJ2-7; possibly TRBD2 for D (5 bases). Germline V gene data show CDR1 as SQVTM and CDR2 as ANQGSEA. Trimming removed 7 bases at V and 4 bases at J, with 11 bases between. The CDR3 has 11 amino acids. The CDR3 loop is CSAGSGYEQYL. CDR3 coding DNA: TGCAGCGCCGGGTCGGGGTACGAGCAGTACCTC.

Details on this clonotype: This may arise from a read error, as a much more abundant clone is one base away. The rearrangement links TRBV6-1 to TRBJ1-1; D is possibly TRBD1 (5 bases). Germline V gene data show CDR1 as MNHNS and CDR2 as SASEGT. The CDR3 spans 14 residues. CDR3 protein: CASSSGRKNTDAFF. The CDR3 DNA reads TGTGCCAGCAGTTCGGGACGAAAGAACACTGATGCTTTCTTT.

Details on this clonotype: A read error may account for a junction end that differs from germline. The chain recombines TRBV11-2 with TRBJ2-3; 11 bases agree with TRBD2. The CDR3 loop spans 14 amino acids. Per germline, CDR1 SGHAT and CDR2 FQNNGV. This chain's CDR3 is CASSFLAGGVRQYF. The CDR3 nucleotides read TGCGCCAGCAGCTTTCTAGCGGGGGGCGTTCGGCAATATTTT. The whole variable domain, remainder taken from reference TRBV11-2 and TRBJ2-3, is EAGVAQSPRYKIIEKRQSVAFWCNPISGHATLYWYQQILGQGPKLLIQFQNNGVVDDSQLPKDRFSAERLKGVDSTLKIQPAKLEDSAVYLCASSFLAGGVRQYFGPGTRLTVL.